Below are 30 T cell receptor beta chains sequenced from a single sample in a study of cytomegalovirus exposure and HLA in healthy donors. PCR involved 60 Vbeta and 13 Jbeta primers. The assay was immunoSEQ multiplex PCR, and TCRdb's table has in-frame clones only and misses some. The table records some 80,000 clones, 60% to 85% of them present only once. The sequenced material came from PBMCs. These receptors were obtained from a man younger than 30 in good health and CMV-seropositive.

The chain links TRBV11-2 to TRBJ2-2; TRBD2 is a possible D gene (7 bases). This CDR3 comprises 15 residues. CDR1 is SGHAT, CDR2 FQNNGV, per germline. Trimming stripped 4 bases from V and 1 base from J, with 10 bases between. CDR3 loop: CASSSGGLNTGELFF. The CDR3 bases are TGTGCCAGCAGCTCGGGGGGCCTGAACACCGGGGAGCTGTTTTTT.

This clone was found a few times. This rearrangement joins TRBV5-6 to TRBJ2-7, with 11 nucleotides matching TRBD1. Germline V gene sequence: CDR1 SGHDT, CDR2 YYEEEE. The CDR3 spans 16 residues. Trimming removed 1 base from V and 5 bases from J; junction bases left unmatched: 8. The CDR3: CASSLPPGQGGHEQYF. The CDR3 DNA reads TGTGCCAGCAGCTTGCCGCCGGGACAGGGGGGCCACGAGCAGTACTTC.

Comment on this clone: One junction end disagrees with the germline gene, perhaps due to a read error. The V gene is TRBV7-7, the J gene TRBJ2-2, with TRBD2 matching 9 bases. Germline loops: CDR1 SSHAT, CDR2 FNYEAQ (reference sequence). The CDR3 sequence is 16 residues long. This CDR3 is CASSLELAGNTGELFF. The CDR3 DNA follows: TGTGCTAGCAGCTTAGAACTAGCGGGGAACACCGGGGAGCTGTTTTTT.

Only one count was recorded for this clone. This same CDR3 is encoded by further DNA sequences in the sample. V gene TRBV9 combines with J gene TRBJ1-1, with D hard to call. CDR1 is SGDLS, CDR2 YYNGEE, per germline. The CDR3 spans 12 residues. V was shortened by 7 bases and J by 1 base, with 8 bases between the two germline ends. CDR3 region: CASGGGNTEAFF. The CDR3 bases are TGTGCCAGCGGAGGCGGGAACACTGAAGCTTTCTTT.

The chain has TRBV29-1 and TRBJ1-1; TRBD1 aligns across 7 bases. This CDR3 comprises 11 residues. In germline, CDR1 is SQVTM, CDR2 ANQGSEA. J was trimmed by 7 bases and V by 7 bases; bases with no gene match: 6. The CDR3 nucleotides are TGCAGCGCACGGACAGGAATTGAAGCTTTCTTT. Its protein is CSARTGIEAFF.

The CDR3 DNA reads as TGTGCCAGCCCGCCAGGCCCCGGCCAAGAGACCCAGTACTTC. It translates to CASPPGPGQETQYF. This chain uses TRBV2 with TRBJ2-5; D not certain. The CDR3 runs to 14 residues. Trimming left V 8 bases short and J 1 base short, with 14 bases between. Germline V gives CDR1 SNHLY, CDR2 FYNNEI. The whole variable domain, filled in from reference TRBV2 and TRBJ2-5, reads EPEVTQTPSHQVTQMGQEVILRCVPISNHLYFYWYRQILGQKVEFLVSFYNNEISEKSEIFDDQFSVERPDGSNFTLKIRSTKLEDSAMYFCASPPGPGQETQYFGPGTRLLVL.

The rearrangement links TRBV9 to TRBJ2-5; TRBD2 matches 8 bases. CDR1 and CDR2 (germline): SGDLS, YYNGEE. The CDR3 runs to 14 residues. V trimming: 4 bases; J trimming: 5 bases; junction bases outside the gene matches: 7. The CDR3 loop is CASSSGGVWETQYF. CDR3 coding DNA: TGTGCCAGCAGCTCGGGGGGGGTTTGGGAGACCCAGTACTTC. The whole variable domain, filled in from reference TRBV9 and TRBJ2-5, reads DSGVTQTPKHLITATGQRVTLRCSPRSGDLSVYWYQQSLDQGLQFLIQYYNGEERAKGNILERFSAQQFPDLHSELNLSSLELGDSALYFCASSSGGVWETQYFGPGTRLLVL.

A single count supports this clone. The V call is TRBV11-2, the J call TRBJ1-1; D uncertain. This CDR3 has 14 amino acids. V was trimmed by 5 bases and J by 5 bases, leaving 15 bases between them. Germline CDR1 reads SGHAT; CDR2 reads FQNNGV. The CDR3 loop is CASSPGPGGTEAFF. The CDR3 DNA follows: TGTGCCAGCAGCCCAGGACCCGGAGGGACTGAAGCTTTCTTT.

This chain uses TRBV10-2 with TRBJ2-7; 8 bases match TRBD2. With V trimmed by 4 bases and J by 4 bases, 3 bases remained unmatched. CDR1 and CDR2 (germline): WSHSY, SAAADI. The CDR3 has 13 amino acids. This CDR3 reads CASSASGSYEQYF. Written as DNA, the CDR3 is TGCGCCAGCAGTGCCAGCGGGAGTTACGAGCAGTACTTC.

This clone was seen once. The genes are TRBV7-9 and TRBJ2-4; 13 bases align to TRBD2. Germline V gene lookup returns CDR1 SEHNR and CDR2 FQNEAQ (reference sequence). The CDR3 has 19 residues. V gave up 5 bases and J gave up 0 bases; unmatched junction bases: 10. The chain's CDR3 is CASSPQLAGGRLAKNIQYF. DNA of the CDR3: TGTGCCAGCAGCCCCCAACTAGCGGGAGGGAGACTAGCCAAAAACATTCAGTACTTC.

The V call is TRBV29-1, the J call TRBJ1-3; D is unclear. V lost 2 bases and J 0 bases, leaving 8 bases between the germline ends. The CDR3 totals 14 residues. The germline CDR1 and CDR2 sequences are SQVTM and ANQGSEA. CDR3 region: CSVELRDSGNTIYF. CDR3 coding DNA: TGCAGCGTTGAACTGCGGGACTCTGGAAACACCATATATTTT.

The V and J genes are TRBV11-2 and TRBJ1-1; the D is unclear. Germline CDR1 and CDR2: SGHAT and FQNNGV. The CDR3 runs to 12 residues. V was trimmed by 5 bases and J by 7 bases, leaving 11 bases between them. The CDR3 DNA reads TGTGCCAGCAGCCCCCCAGATTTTGAAGCTTTCTTT. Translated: CASSPPDFEAFF.

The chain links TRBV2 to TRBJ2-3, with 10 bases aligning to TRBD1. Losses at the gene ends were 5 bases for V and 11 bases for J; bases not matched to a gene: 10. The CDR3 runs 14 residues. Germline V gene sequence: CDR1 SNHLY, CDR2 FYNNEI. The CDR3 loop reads CASSSPGQGSRQYF. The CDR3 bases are TGTGCCAGCAGTTCCCCGGGACAGGGGTCAAGGCAGTATTTT.

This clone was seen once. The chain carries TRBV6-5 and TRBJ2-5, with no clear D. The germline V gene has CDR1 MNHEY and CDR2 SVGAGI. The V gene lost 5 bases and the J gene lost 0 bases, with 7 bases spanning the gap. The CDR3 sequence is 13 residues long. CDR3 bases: TGTGCCAGCAGTCACACGTACCAAGAGACCCAGTACTTC. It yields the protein CASSHTYQETQYF.

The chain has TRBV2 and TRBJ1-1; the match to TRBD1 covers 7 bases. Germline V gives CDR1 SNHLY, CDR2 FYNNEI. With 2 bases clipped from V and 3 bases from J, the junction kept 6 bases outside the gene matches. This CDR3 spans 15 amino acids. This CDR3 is CASSEKSGGYTEAFF. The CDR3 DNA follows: TGTGCCAGCAGTGAAAAATCAGGGGGGTACACTGAAGCTTTCTTT.

The CDR3 bases are TGTGCCAGCAGCCAACTTTTCGGACTTAATGAAAAACTGTTTTTT. It codes for CASSQLFGLNEKLFF. The chain uses TRBV14 and TRBJ1-4; D not resolved. Per the germline V gene, CDR1 is SGHDN and CDR2 is FVKESK. V was clipped by 2 bases and J by 4 bases, with 11 bases between them. This CDR3 has 15 residues.

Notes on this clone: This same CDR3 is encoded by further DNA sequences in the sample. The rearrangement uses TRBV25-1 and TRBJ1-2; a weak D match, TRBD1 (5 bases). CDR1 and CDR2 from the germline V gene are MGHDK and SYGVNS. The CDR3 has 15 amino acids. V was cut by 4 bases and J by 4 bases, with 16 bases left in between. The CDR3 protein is CASSGGLFSSYGYTF. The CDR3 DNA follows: TGTGCCAGCAGTGGGGGACTCTTTTCCAGCTATGGCTACACCTTC.

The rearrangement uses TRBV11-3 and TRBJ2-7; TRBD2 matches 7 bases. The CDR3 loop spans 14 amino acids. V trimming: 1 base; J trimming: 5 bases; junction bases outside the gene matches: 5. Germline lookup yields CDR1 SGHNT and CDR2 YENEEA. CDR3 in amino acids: CASSLGGSIDEQYF. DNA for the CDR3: TGTGCCAGCAGCTTAGGCGGGAGTATCGACGAGCAGTACTTC.

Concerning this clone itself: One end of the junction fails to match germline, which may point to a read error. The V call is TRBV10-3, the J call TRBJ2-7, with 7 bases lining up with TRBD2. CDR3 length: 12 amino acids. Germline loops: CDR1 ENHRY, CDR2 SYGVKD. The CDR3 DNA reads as TGTGCCATCAGTGAGACCGGGACTACCCGTCGCTTC. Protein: CAISETGTTRRF.

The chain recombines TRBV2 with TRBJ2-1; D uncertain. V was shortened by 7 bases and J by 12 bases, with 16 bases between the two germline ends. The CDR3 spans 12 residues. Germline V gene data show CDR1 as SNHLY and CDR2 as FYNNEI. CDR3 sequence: CASKTPRLVQFF. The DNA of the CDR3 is TGTGCCAGCAAGACCCCCAGGCTGGTGCAGTTCTTC.

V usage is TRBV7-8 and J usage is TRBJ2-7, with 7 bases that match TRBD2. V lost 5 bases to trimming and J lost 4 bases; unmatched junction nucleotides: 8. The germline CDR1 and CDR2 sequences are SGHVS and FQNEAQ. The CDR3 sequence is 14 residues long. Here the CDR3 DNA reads TGTGCCAGCAGCCAGGGACTACACCCTTACGAGCAGTACTTC. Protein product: CASSQGLHPYEQYF.

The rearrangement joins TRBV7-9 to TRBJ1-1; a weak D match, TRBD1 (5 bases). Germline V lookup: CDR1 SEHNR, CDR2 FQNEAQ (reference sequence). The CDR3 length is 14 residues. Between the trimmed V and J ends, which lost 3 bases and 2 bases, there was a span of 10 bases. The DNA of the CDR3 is TGTGCCAGCAGCTTTGAAGGGGTAAACACTGAAGCTTTCTTT. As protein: CASSFEGVNTEAFF.

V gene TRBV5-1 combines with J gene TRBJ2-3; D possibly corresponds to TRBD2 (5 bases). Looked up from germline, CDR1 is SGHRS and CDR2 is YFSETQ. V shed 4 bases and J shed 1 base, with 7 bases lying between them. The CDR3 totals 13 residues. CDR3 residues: CASSAEGTDTQYF. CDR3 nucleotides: TGCGCCAGCAGCGCGGAGGGCACAGATACGCAGTATTTT.

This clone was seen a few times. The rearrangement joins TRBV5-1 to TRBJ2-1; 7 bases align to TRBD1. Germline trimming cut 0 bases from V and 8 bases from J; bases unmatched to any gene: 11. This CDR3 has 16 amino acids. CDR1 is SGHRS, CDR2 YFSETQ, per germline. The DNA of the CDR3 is TGCGCCAGCAGCTTGGGGGGCGGCTATGGACAGGATGAGCAGTTCTTC. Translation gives CASSLGGGYGQDEQFF.

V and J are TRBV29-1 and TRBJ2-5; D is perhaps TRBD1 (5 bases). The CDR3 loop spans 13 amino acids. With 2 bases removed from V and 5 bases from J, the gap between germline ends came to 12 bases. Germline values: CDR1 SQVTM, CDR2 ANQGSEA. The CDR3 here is CSVEKGRLETQYF. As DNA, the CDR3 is TGCAGCGTTGAAAAGGGGCGTTTGGAGACCCAGTACTTC.

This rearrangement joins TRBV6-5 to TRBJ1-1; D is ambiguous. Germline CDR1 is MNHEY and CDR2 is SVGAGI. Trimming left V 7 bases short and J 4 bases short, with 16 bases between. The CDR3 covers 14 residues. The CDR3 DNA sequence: TGTGCCAGCACCTACTCGTGGGGAGGCACTGAAGCTTTCTTT. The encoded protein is CASTYSWGGTEAFF.

Here the CDR3 DNA reads TGTGCCAGCAGTGGACAGGGGGCTGGAAAACTGTTTTTT. Translated: CASSGQGAGKLFF. The gene calls are TRBV2 and TRBJ1-4, with 10 bases lining up with TRBD1. J lost 10 bases, V lost 4 bases, and 3 bases had no gene match. Germline V gene lookup returns CDR1 SNHLY and CDR2 FYNNEI. The CDR3 has 13 amino acids.

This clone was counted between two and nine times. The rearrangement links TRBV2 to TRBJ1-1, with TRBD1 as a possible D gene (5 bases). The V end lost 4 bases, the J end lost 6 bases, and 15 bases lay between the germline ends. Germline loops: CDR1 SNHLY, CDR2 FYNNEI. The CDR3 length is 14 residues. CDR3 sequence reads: CASSAHGGAAEAFF. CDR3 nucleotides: TGTGCCAGCAGTGCCCACGGGGGTGCGGCTGAAGCTTTCTTT.

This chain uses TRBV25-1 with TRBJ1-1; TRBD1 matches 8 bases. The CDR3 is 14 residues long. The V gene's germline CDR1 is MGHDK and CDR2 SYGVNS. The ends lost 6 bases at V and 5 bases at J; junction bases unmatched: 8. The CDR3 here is CASSVTGGGTEAFF. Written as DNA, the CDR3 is TGTGCCAGCAGCGTAACAGGGGGGGGGACTGAAGCTTTCTTT.

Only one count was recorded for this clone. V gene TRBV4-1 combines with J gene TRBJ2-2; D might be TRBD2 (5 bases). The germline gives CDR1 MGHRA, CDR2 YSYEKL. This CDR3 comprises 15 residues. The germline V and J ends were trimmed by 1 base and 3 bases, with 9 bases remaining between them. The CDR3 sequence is CASSQGERYTGELFF. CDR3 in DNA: TGCGCCAGCAGCCAAGGAGAGCGGTACACCGGGGAGCTGTTTTTT.